Listed below are T cell receptor beta chains from one sample, sequenced in a study of tumor-infiltrating lymphocytes in primary liver carcinoma. TCRdb processed the multiplex PCR reads anew with MiXCR; each CDR3 protein has one entry. The sample carries more than 70,000 distinct CDR3 sequences, roughly 72% recorded once. Sequenced material: liver tumor tissue from sampling region 1. These receptor sequences come from a man aged 35 to 55 with primary liver carcinoma and hepatitis B virus infection. The CDR3 runs from the conserved cysteine through the conserved F or W. Fields, in order: J gene, V gene, CDR3 protein.

>TRBJ2-3|TRBV11-2
CASSPWTDTRYF
>TRBJ2-2|TRBV11-2
CASSLVALAGTEELFF
>TRBJ2-5|TRBV2
CASELRKETQYF
>TRBJ2-7|TRBV4-1
CASSQDLHGTGNEQYF
>TRBJ1-2|TRBV6-1
CASSSGEGVLGTF
>TRBJ2-1|TRBV6-5
CASSLRLERGSANEQFF
>TRBJ2-5|TRBV29-1
CSVDQGTQYF
>TRBJ1-2|TRBV29-1
CVTTGGTDGYTF
>TRBJ2-7|TRBV11-2
CASSLSDTADEQYF
>TRBJ2-1|TRBV11-2
CASSWASGFNNKQFF
>TRBJ2-3|TRBV7-9
CASLESGTDTQYF
>TRBJ2-7|TRBV28
CANSSAGTSGYEQYF
>TRBJ2-1|TRBV12-3/TRBV12-4
CASSLERKGGVDEQFF
>TRBJ2-3|TRBV13
CGSSTTGLDGDTQYF
>TRBJ2-3|TRBV4-1
CTSSQANTSDPGTDTQYF
>TRBJ1-1|TRBV4-1
CASSLDLRAFF
>TRBJ1-1|TRBV12-3/TRBV12-4
CASSGGPTEAFF
>TRBJ1-1|TRBV10-3
CAIGPGGDRNTEAFF
>TRBJ2-7|TRBV7-9
CASSRTRGGYEQYF
>TRBJ2-2|TRBV29-1
CSVRQGEMFF